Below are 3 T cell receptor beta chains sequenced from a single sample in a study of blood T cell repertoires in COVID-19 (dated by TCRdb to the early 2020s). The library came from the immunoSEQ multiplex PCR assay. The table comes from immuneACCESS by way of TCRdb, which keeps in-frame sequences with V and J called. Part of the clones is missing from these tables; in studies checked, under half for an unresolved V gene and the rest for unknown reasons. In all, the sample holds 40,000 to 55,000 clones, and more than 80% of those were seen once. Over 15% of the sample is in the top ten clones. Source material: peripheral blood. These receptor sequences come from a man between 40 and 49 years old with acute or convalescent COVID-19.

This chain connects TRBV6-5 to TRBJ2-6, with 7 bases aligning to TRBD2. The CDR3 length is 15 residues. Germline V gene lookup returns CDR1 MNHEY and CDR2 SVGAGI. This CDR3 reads CAAGVSPSGANVLTF. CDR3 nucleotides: TGTGCTGCGGGAGTTTCCCCCTCTGGGGCCAACGTCCTGACTTTC.

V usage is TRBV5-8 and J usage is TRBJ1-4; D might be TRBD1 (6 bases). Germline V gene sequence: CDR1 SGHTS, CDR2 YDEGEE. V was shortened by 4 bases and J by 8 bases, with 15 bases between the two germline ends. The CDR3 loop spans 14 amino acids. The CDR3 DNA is TGTGCCAGCAGCAACAAGCTCAGGGGAGAAAAACTGTTTTTT. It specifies CASSNKLRGEKLFF.

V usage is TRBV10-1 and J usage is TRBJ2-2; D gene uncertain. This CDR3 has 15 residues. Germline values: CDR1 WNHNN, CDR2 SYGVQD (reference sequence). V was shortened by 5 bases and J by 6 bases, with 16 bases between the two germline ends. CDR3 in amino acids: CASSSGSSTPGELFF. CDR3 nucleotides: TGCGCCAGCAGTTCCGGGTCCTCCACACCCGGGGAGCTGTTTTTT.